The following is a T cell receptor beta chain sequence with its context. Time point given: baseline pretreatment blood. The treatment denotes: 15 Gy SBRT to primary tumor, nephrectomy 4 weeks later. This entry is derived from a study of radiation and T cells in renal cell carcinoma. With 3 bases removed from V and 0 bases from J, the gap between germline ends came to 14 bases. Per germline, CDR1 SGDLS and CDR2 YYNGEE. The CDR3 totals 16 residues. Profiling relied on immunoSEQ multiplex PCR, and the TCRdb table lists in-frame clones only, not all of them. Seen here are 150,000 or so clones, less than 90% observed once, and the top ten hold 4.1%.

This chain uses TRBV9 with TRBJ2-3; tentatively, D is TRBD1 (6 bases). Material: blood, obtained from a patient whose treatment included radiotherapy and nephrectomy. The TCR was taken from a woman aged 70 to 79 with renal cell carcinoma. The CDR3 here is CASSAASGHSTDTQYF. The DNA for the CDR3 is TGTGCCAGCAGCGCCGCCTCGGGACACAGCACAGATACGCAGTATTTT. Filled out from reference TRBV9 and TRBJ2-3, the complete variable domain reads DSGVTQTPKHLITATGQRVTLRCSPRSGDLSVYWYQQSLDQGLQFLIQYYNGEERAKGNILERFSAQQFPDLHSELNLSSLELGDSALYFCASSAASGHSTDTQYFGPGTRLTVL.